These 8 T cell receptor beta chains were sequenced from one sample in a study of cytomegalovirus exposure and HLA in healthy donors. TCRdb's copy holds only in-frame clones and misses some; the assay was immunoSEQ multiplex PCR. The profile shows roughly 130,000 clones, approximately 87% of them singletons. The sequencing sample was made of PBMCs. Receptor source: a man aged 18-30 years in good health and CMV-seronegative.

The chain is built from TRBV5-1 and TRBJ1-4; 10 bases are shared with TRBD1. CDR1 is SGHRS, CDR2 YFSETQ, per germline. With V trimmed by 5 bases and J by 10 bases, 11 bases remained unmatched. The CDR3 totals 15 residues. CDR3 sequence (DNA): TGCGCCAGCAGGAGAGCCGGGACAGGGGCAGGAAAACTGTTTTTT. Encoded protein: CASRRAGTGAGKLFF.

DNA of the CDR3: TGTGCCAGCCAGACCGGGACAGGGGGTTTGTACACTGAAGCTTTCTTT. Its protein product is CASQTGTGGLYTEAFF. The chain employs TRBV5-4 and TRBJ1-1; 11 positions match TRBD1. Looked up from germline, CDR1 is SGHNT and CDR2 is YYREEE (reference sequence). The CDR3 runs 16 residues. Unmatched junction bases numbered 11, after V lost 7 bases and J lost 3 bases. Drawing the rest from reference TRBV5-4 and TRBJ1-1, the complete variable domain is ETGVTQSPTHLIKTRGQQVTLRCSSQSGHNTVSWYQQALGQGPQFIFQYYREEENGRGNFPPRFSGLQFPNYSSELNVNALELDDSALYLCASQTGTGGLYTEAFFGQGTRLTVV.

This chain links TRBV2 with TRBJ2-1; 14 bases match TRBD2. Germline V gene sequence: CDR1 SNHLY, CDR2 FYNNEI. V shed 6 bases and J 7 bases; nucleotides not matched to a gene: 5. The CDR3 has 15 amino acids. CDR3 nucleotides: TGTGCCAGCAGGGATGGACTAGCGGGGGGTAATGAGCAGTTCTTC. Translation gives CASRDGLAGGNEQFF.

This chain links TRBV4-1 with TRBJ1-2; 7 positions agree with TRBD1. From germline, CDR1 is MGHRA and CDR2 YSYEKL. V shed 0 bases and J 8 bases; nucleotides not matched to a gene: 9. There are 15 residues in the CDR3. CDR3 bases: TGCGCCAGCAGCCAAGATTTTAGACAGGGCGGCGGCTACACCTTC. Protein: CASSQDFRQGGGYTF.

This sequence joins TRBV7-9 and TRBJ2-7; 8 nucleotides line up with TRBD1. CDR1 is SEHNR, CDR2 FQNEAQ, per germline (reference sequence). V lost 5 bases to trimming and J lost 2 bases; unmatched junction nucleotides: 14. The CDR3 spans 17 residues. Here the CDR3 reads CASSLWALTGAAYEQYF. CDR3 DNA: TGTGCCAGCAGCCTATGGGCCCTGACAGGGGCGGCCTACGAGCAGTACTTC.

The chain joins TRBV27 to TRBJ1-6; D may be TRBD1 (5 bases). V was cut by 6 bases and J by 10 bases, with 25 bases left in between. The length of the CDR3 is 17 residues. Germline-derived CDR1 and CDR2 are MNHEY and SMNVEV (reference sequence). CDR3 protein: CASSPPERGGGWSPLHF. Written as DNA, the CDR3 is TGTGCCAGCAGCCCTCCTGAGAGGGGAGGAGGTTGGTCACCCCTCCACTTT.

The rearrangement uses TRBV5-4 and TRBJ2-3, with no clear D. Germline lookup yields CDR1 SGHNT and CDR2 YYREEE (reference sequence). The CDR3 is 14 amino acids. V was trimmed by 4 bases and J by 2 bases, leaving 11 bases between them. DNA of the CDR3: TGTGCCAGCAGCCGCTACGAATCCACAGATACGCAGTATTTT. Translation gives CASSRYESTDTQYF.

The rearrangement links TRBV2 to TRBJ2-3; 11 nucleotides agree with TRBD2. CDR1 and CDR2 (germline): SNHLY, FYNNEI. This CDR3 is 16 amino acids long. The J segment lost 0 bases and the V segment lost 5 bases, leaving 4 bases of the junction unmatched. The CDR3 DNA is TGTGCCAGCAGTAGGCTAGCGGGAGGTAGCACAGATACGCAGTATTTT. It translates to CASSRLAGGSTDTQYF. The full variable domain, its missing parts supplied by reference TRBV2 and TRBJ2-3, is EPEVTQTPSHQVTQMGQEVILRCVPISNHLYFYWYRQILGQKVEFLVSFYNNEISEKSEIFDDQFSVERPDGSNFTLKIRSTKLEDSAMYFCASSRLAGGSTDTQYFGPGTRLTVL.